The next 31 T cell receptor beta chains were all read from a single sample in a study of graft-versus-host responses after intestinal transplantation. No antigens are known for them. This table comes from immunoSEQ multiplex PCR, and its TCRdb copy is limited to in-frame clones, with some not included. The repertoire holds around 100,000 clones, around nine tenths seen once, with under 0.3% in the top ten. The specimen was unstimulated CD4+ T cells sorted from spleen or lymph node cells, collected before transplant. These receptors came from a human donor who was the organ donor for an intestinal transplant.

This clone came up a few times. The CDR3 DNA is TGTGCCATCAGTGAGGGAGAGACCCAGTACTTC. Protein sequence: CAISEGETQYF. J is TRBJ2-5 and V is TRBV10-3, with D hard to call. The ends were cut back, 2 bases at V and 4 bases at J, with 2 bases in the middle. This CDR3 contains 11 residues. CDR1 and CDR2 from the germline V gene are ENHRY and SYGVKD.

J is TRBJ1-1 and V is TRBV7-6; D is unresolved. Trimming removed 3 bases at V and 1 base at J, with 6 bases between. This CDR3 has 13 residues. Germline V gene data show CDR1 as SGHVS and CDR2 as FNYEAQ. CDR3 DNA: TGTGCCAGCAGCTTGAGGTGGAACACTGAAGCTTTCTTT. As protein: CASSLRWNTEAFF.

This rearrangement joins TRBV19 to TRBJ2-7; 8 bases line up with TRBD1. Per the germline V gene, CDR1 is LNHDA and CDR2 is SQIVND (reference sequence). V shed 9 bases, J shed 2 bases, and the junction held 9 bases outside the gene matches. The CDR3 runs 14 residues. The CDR3 protein is CASQGARGPYEQYF. The CDR3 DNA sequence: TGTGCCAGCCAGGGGGCGCGGGGTCCCTACGAGCAGTACTTC.

The chain employs TRBV19 and TRBJ2-1; possibly TRBD1 or TRBD2 for D (5 bases each). The ends were cut back, 4 bases at V and 3 bases at J, with 16 bases in the middle. The CDR3 totals 16 residues. Germline CDR1 is LNHDA and CDR2 is SQIVND (reference sequence). CDR3 coding DNA: TGTGCCAGTAGTACAGGGAGCCGCGCACTCTACAATGAGCAGTTCTTC. Translating gives CASSTGSRALYNEQFF.

In its sample, this clone was seen a few times. The genes are TRBV5-1 and TRBJ2-7; D might be TRBD2 (6 bases). Trimming pared 4 bases from V and 5 bases from J, leaving 31 bases between. CDR1 SGHRS and CDR2 YFSETQ come from the germline V gene. CDR3 length: 19 amino acids. The CDR3 DNA sequence: TGCGCCAGCAGCCCACGGCTTCCTAGCGTCTCCCCCCTAATGGACGAGCAGTACTTC. Translating it yields CASSPRLPSVSPLMDEQYF.

The rearrangement links TRBV28 to TRBJ1-5, with no clear D. The CDR3 extends over 15 amino acids. Germline CDR1 reads MDHEN; CDR2 reads SYDVKM. V was clipped by 7 bases and J by 0 bases, with 13 bases between them. CDR3 loop: CASTLGDYSNQPQHF. The CDR3 DNA reads as TGTGCCAGCACTCTAGGAGATTATAGCAATCAGCCCCAGCATTTT.

This clone came up once. The chain uses TRBV5-4 and TRBJ2-1, with D perhaps TRBD1 or TRBD2 (5 bases each). Trimming took off 9 bases at V and 0 bases at J, with 16 bases between the two ends. The CDR3 runs 15 residues. CDR1 is SGHNT, CDR2 YYREEE, per germline (reference sequence). In nucleotides, the CDR3 is TGTGCCACCGGGACGAGTTCGACCTCCTACAATGAGCAGTTCTTC. As protein: CATGTSSTSYNEQFF.

This clone was observed once. This chain links TRBV5-1 with TRBJ2-2; TRBD2 agrees at 8 bases. V lost 0 bases to trimming and J lost 3 bases; unmatched junction nucleotides: 1. CDR1 is SGHRS, CDR2 YFSETQ, per germline. This CDR3 spans 15 amino acids. The CDR3 loop is CASSLGAGDTGELFF. Here the CDR3 DNA reads TGCGCCAGCAGCTTGGGAGCGGGAGACACCGGGGAGCTGTTTTTT.

This clone was detected once. The chain has TRBV28 and TRBJ2-7, with TRBD1 matching 11 bases. CDR3 length: 15 amino acids. The V segment lost 2 bases and the J segment 2 bases; nucleotides outside the gene matches: 2. In germline, CDR1 is MDHEN, CDR2 SYDVKM. The CDR3 protein is CASSLLGQGAYEQYF. The CDR3 DNA reads as TGTGCCAGCAGTTTACTGGGACAGGGGGCCTACGAGCAGTACTTC. The whole variable domain, filled in from reference TRBV28 and TRBJ2-7, reads DVKVTQSSRYLVKRTGEKVFLECVQDMDHENMFWYRQDPGLGLRLIYFSYDVKMKEKGDIPEGYSVSREKKERFSLILESASTNQTSMYLCASSLLGQGAYEQYFGPGTRLTVT.

The chain couples TRBV7-2 to TRBJ2-3; 8 bases match TRBD1. The CDR3 loop spans 16 amino acids. J gave up 7 bases and V 0 bases, and 9 bases lay outside the gene matches. The germline gives CDR1 SGHTA, CDR2 FQGNSA. The CDR3 protein is CASSLAGGQGPYTQYF. The CDR3 nucleotides read TGTGCCAGCAGCTTAGCGGGCGGACAGGGCCCATATACGCAGTATTTT.

This clone was observed once. The chain joins TRBV2 to TRBJ1-5; TRBD1 matches at 9 bases. With V trimmed by 4 bases and J by 6 bases, 7 bases remained unmatched. The germline V gene has CDR1 SNHLY and CDR2 FYNNEI. This CDR3 has 15 amino acids. The DNA of the CDR3 is TGTGCCAGCAGTGTAACAGGACAGGGGATTCAGCCCCAGCATTTT. Its translation is CASSVTGQGIQPQHF.

The rearrangement links TRBV25-1 to TRBJ2-1; D is ambiguous. Germline V gives CDR1 MGHDK, CDR2 SYGVNS. Trimming pared 1 base from V and 3 bases from J, leaving 7 bases between. The CDR3 consists of 14 residues. The CDR3 sequence: CASSESWNYNEQFF. The DNA of the CDR3 is TGTGCCAGCAGTGAATCGTGGAACTACAATGAGCAGTTCTTC.

This chain links TRBV5-4 with TRBJ2-3, with TRBD2 matching over 15 bases. This CDR3 comprises 16 residues. V dropped 0 bases and J dropped 4; count of bases not matched to a gene: 0. CDR1 is SGHNT and CDR2 is YYREEE in the germline V gene (reference sequence). The CDR3 spells CASSLGTSGRADTQYF. Here the CDR3 DNA reads TGTGCCAGCAGCTTGGGGACTAGCGGGAGGGCAGATACGCAGTATTTT.

V is TRBV19 and J is TRBJ1-2, with TRBD1 matching 9 bases. The CDR3 is made up of 14 amino acids. V lost 4 bases and J lost 6; bases outside the gene matches: 6. Germline CDR1 is LNHDA and CDR2 is SQIVND (reference sequence). The CDR3 loop reads CASSTRDRENGYTF. In DNA, the CDR3 is TGTGCCAGTAGTACCCGGGACAGGGAGAATGGCTACACCTTC.

The V gene is TRBV5-1, the J gene TRBJ2-7; 10 nucleotides align to TRBD1. The CDR3 sequence is 14 residues long. V shed 4 bases and J 5 bases; nucleotides not matched to a gene: 6. From germline, CDR1 is SGHRS and CDR2 YFSETQ. The CDR3, as DNA: TGCGCCAGCAGCCCTGACAGGGGGCAAAACGAGCAGTACTTC. This encodes CASSPDRGQNEQYF.

The J gene is TRBJ2-7, the V gene TRBV5-1, with D unresolved. The germline V and J ends were trimmed by 3 bases and 3 bases, with 25 bases remaining between them. Germline assignment: CDR1 SGHRS and CDR2 YFSETQ. The CDR3 runs to 18 residues. CDR3 bases: TGCGCCAGCAGCTACCAAACACCGCTCCACGAATGGAACTACGAGCAGTACTTC. Protein sequence: CASSYQTPLHEWNYEQYF.

The chain recombines TRBV18 with TRBJ2-1, with 9 bases matching TRBD2. Germline V gene lookup returns CDR1 KGHSH and CDR2 LQKENI. J was trimmed by 4 bases and V by 0 bases; bases with no gene match: 4. The CDR3 length is 16 residues. CDR3: CASSPPTSGNYNEQFF. The CDR3 nucleotides read TGTGCCAGCTCACCACCGACTAGCGGCAATTACAATGAGCAGTTCTTC.

This clone was recorded once. The J gene is TRBJ1-1, the V gene TRBV6-1; TRBD1 agrees at 8 bases. Germline CDR1 is MNHNS and CDR2 is SASEGT. The CDR3 runs to 15 residues. Trimming at V came to 5 bases and at J to 1 base, leaving 6 bases not matched to a gene. CDR3 in DNA: TGTGCCAGCAGTTCTTTCGGGACAGGGAACACTGAAGCTTTCTTT. Translation: CASSSFGTGNTEAFF.

The V call is TRBV5-1, the J call TRBJ2-5; 8 positions match TRBD1. The germline gives CDR1 SGHRS, CDR2 YFSETQ. This CDR3 spans 14 amino acids. The trim removed 2 bases at V and 7 bases at J, leaving 7 bases unmatched. DNA of the CDR3: TGCGCCAGCAGCTTAATCCAGGGGGCCGGGACCCAGTACTTC. Translation: CASSLIQGAGTQYF.

The chain uses TRBV28 and TRBJ1-5; 8 nucleotides agree with TRBD1. There are 14 residues in the CDR3. Germline V gives CDR1 MDHEN, CDR2 SYDVKM. J lost 6 bases, V lost 2 bases, and 3 bases had no gene match. The CDR3 loop is CASSLQGAGQPQHF. The CDR3 DNA reads as TGTGCCAGCAGTTTACAGGGGGCGGGTCAGCCCCAGCATTTT.

This rearrangement joins TRBV4-2 to TRBJ2-5; D possibly uses TRBD1 or TRBD2 (5 bases each). CDR3 length equals 17 residues. The ends were cut back, 0 bases at V and 1 base at J, with 15 bases in the middle. The germline V gene has CDR1 LGHNA and CDR2 YNFKEQ. CDR3 protein: CASSQDSGPGVQETQYF. In DNA, the CDR3 is TGTGCCAGCAGCCAAGATTCAGGGCCCGGGGTCCAAGAGACCCAGTACTTC.

The V gene is TRBV28, the J gene TRBJ2-3; possibly TRBD2 for D (7 bases). CDR1 and CDR2 from the germline V gene are MDHEN and SYDVKM. This CDR3 has 16 residues. With 4 bases removed from V and 3 bases from J, the gap between germline ends came to 17 bases. CDR3 in amino acids: CASSWAGAIRTDTQYF. In nucleotides, the CDR3 is TGTGCCAGCAGTTGGGCGGGGGCGATCCGAACAGATACGCAGTATTTT.

V and J are TRBV2 and TRBJ2-3; D gene uncertain. Germline V lookup: CDR1 SNHLY, CDR2 FYNNEI. Trimming took 5 bases from V and 4 from J, leaving 13 bases between them. This CDR3 is 14 amino acids long. For the CDR3, the DNA is TGTGCCAGCAGTAAGGTGGGGTGGGCAGATACGCAGTATTTT. Translation: CASSKVGWADTQYF.

The chain is built from TRBV27 and TRBJ1-6; D might be TRBD1 (5 bases). This CDR3 has 14 residues. From germline, CDR1 is MNHEY and CDR2 SMNVEV (reference sequence). Trimming left V 5 bases short and J 10 bases short, with 15 bases between. The CDR3 protein is CASSRTGPRSPLHF. DNA of the CDR3: TGTGCCAGCAGTAGAACGGGGCCGCGGTCACCCCTCCACTTT.

J is TRBJ2-3 and V is TRBV2; D uncertain. V lost 1 base to trimming and J lost 3 bases, with 14 bases between them. This CDR3 contains 16 residues. Per germline, CDR1 SNHLY and CDR2 FYNNEI. The CDR3 here is CASSEGISELTDTQYF. CDR3 DNA: TGTGCCAGCAGTGAAGGTATCAGCGAATTAACAGATACGCAGTATTTT.

The chain carries TRBV11-1 and TRBJ2-1, with 8 bases aligning to TRBD2. From germline, CDR1 is SGHAT and CDR2 FQDESV (reference sequence). The CDR3 is made up of 15 amino acids. V gave up 0 bases and J gave up 5 bases; unmatched junction bases: 3. CDR3 sequence: CASSLAGTRNNEQFF. Here the CDR3 DNA reads TGTGCCAGCAGCTTAGCCGGGACTAGAAACAATGAGCAGTTCTTC.

V usage is TRBV5-1 and J usage is TRBJ2-3; D is unresolved. The germline gives CDR1 SGHRS, CDR2 YFSETQ. V lost 4 bases to trimming and J lost 0 bases, with 3 bases between them. The CDR3 contains 12 residues. The CDR3 sequence: CASSRSTDTQYF. CDR3 in DNA: TGCGCCAGCAGCCGCAGCACAGATACGCAGTATTTT.

The chain recombines TRBV7-3 with TRBJ2-2; 7 bases agree with TRBD1. V lost 5 bases and J lost 1; bases outside the gene matches: 4. The CDR3 length is 15 residues. CDR1 and CDR2 (germline): SGHTA, FQGTGA. The CDR3 DNA reads TGTGCCAGCAGCCGAGGGGGCAAGAACACCGGGGAGCTGTTTTTT. Translation: CASSRGGKNTGELFF.

The chain is built from TRBV7-9 and TRBJ2-1; no clear D gene. Germline CDR1 is SEHNR and CDR2 is FQNEAQ (reference sequence). Trimming removed 2 bases at V and 2 bases at J, with 4 bases between. The length of the CDR3 is 13 residues. The CDR3 is CASSLSPYNEQFF. CDR3 DNA: TGTGCCAGCAGCTTATCCCCCTACAATGAGCAGTTCTTC.

The chain employs TRBV6-4 and TRBJ1-2; 10 bases are a match to TRBD1. CDR3 length equals 14 residues. J gave up 6 bases and V 0 bases, and 1 base lay outside the gene matches. The germline V gene has CDR1 MRHNA and CDR2 SNTAGT. DNA of the CDR3: TGTGCCAGCAGTGACTCGACAGGGGGCGATGGCTACACCTTC. Protein product: CASSDSTGGDGYTF.

This chain uses TRBV5-1 with TRBJ2-2, with D possibly matching TRBD1 (5 bases). The germline gives CDR1 SGHRS, CDR2 YFSETQ. Trimming took 1 base from V and 7 from J, leaving 14 bases between them. This CDR3 spans 15 amino acids. CDR3 residues: CASSLLHRMGGELFF. Here the CDR3 DNA reads TGCGCCAGCAGCTTGCTTCACAGGATGGGCGGGGAGCTGTTTTTT.